The 7 T cell receptor beta chains below come from one sample, sequenced in a study of cytomegalovirus exposure and HLA in healthy donors. PCR amplification relied on 60 Vbeta primers (plus 13 Jbeta primers). TCRdb keeps only in-frame clones here, not all; method: immunoSEQ multiplex PCR. The sample consists of 100,000 to 150,000 clones, 70% to 80% of them appearing once. The specimen sequenced was PBMCs. Receptors originate from a human donor in good health.

A word on this clone: Other DNA sequences in this sample translate to the same CDR3. The chain joins TRBV4-1 to TRBJ1-4; D gene ambiguous. Trimming took 3 bases from V and 8 from J, leaving 7 bases between them. CDR1 and CDR2 (germline): MGHRA, YSYEKL. This CDR3 contains 12 residues. The CDR3 protein is CASSQPQEKLFF. DNA for the CDR3: TGCGCCAGCAGCCAGCCACAAGAAAAACTGTTTTTT.

This clone was counted between two and nine times. This rearrangement joins TRBV30 to TRBJ1-1; 12 bases are a match to TRBD1. CDR3 length: 12 residues. With 5 bases clipped from V and 11 bases from J, the junction kept 6 bases outside the gene matches. The V gene's germline CDR1 is GTSNPN and CDR2 SVGIG (reference sequence). This chain's CDR3 is CAWGTGGGGAFF. The CDR3 bases are TGTGCCTGGGGGACAGGGGGCGGGGGGGCTTTCTTT.

This clone showed up just a few times. This chain links TRBV6-5 with TRBJ2-7, with TRBD2 matching 13 bases. Germline assignment: CDR1 MNHEY and CDR2 SVGAGI. The CDR3 spans 15 residues. J lost 7 bases, V lost 4 bases, and 7 bases had no gene match. CDR3 loop: CASSSPGLAGFEQYF. The CDR3 DNA is TGTGCCAGCAGTTCCCCGGGACTAGCGGGGTTTGAGCAGTACTTC.

The V gene is TRBV30, the J gene TRBJ2-1; a weak D match, TRBD1 (6 bases). V lost 2 bases and J 4 bases, leaving 12 bases between the germline ends. Germline assignment: CDR1 GTSNPN and CDR2 SVGIG (reference sequence). The CDR3 is 14 amino acids. The CDR3 nucleotides are TGTGCCTGGAGTAAGAACAGGGATTACAATGAGCAGTTCTTC. Amino acid sequence: CAWSKNRDYNEQFF.

The rearrangement uses TRBV19 and TRBJ2-5; D remains unclear. Per germline, CDR1 LNHDA and CDR2 SQIVND (reference sequence). There are 14 residues in the CDR3. Deletions cut 3 bases from V and 2 bases from J, with 10 bases between. CDR3 loop: CASSMRLPQETQYF. The DNA for the CDR3 is TGTGCCAGTAGTATGAGGCTTCCACAAGAGACCCAGTACTTC.

The J gene is TRBJ2-1, the V gene TRBV29-1, with 14 bases fitting TRBD2. The V and J ends lost 6 bases and 9 bases, in that order; junction bases with no gene match: 10. CDR3 length equals 15 residues. Per the germline V gene, CDR1 is SQVTM and CDR2 is ANQGSEA. The CDR3 sequence is CSVGGTSGRNSEQFF. The CDR3 DNA reads as TGCAGCGTGGGGGGGACTAGCGGGAGAAACAGTGAGCAGTTCTTC.

This sequence joins TRBV4-2 and TRBJ1-1; tentative D call: TRBD1 (6 bases). V shed 6 bases and J shed 3 bases, with 14 bases lying between them. Germline CDR1 and CDR2: LGHNA and YNFKEQ. The CDR3 loop spans 14 amino acids. The CDR3 reads CASRGAGGDTEAFF. For the CDR3, the DNA is TGTGCCAGCAGGGGGGCGGGGGGGGACACTGAAGCTTTCTTT.